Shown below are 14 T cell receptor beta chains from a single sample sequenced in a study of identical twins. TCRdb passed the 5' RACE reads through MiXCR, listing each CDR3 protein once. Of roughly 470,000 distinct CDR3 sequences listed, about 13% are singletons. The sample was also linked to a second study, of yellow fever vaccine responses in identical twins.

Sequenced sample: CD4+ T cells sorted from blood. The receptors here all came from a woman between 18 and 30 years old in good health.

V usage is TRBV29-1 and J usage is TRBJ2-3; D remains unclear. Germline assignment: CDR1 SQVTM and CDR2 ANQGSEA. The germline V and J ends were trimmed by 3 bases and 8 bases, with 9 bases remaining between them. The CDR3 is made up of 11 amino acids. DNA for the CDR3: TGCAGCGTTGACCTTAGCACTACGCAGTATTTT. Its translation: CSVDLSTTQYF.

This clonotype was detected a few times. The CDR3 DNA sequence: TGTGCCAGCAGCTTAGGACAGGGAACCCGCTCTGGGGCCAACGTCCTGACTTTC. Amino acids: CASSLGQGTRSGANVLTF. The V and J genes are TRBV11-1 and TRBJ2-6, with 7 nucleotides matching TRBD1. This CDR3 region has 18 residues. Germline loops: CDR1 SGHAT, CDR2 FQDESV (reference sequence). After removal of 1 base from V and 0 bases from J, the junction contained 6 bases not matched to a gene.

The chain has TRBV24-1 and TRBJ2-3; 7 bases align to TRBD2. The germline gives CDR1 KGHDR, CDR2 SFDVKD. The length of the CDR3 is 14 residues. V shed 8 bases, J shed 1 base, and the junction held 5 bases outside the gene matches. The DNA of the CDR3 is TGTGCCACCAACGCGGCGGGGGGCACAGATACGCAGTATTTT. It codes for CATNAAGGTDTQYF.

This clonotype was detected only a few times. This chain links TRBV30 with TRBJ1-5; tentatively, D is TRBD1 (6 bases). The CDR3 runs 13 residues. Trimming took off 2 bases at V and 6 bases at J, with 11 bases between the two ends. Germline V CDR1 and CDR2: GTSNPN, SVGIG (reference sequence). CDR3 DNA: TGTGCCTGGAGTAGGGGGGGCGGTCAGCCCCAGCATTTT. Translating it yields CAWSRGGGQPQHF. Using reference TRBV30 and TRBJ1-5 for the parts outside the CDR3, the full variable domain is SQTIHQWPATLVQPVGSPLSLECTVEGTSNPNLYWYRQAAGRGLQLLFYSVGIGQISSEVPQNLSASRPQDRQFILSSKKLLLSDSGFYLCAWSRGGGQPQHFGDGTRLSIL.

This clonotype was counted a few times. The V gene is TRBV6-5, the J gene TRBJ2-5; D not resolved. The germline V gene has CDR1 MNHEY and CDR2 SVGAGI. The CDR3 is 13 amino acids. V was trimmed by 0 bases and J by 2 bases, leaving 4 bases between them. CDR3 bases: TGTGCCAGCAGTTACTCCCTGCAAGAGACCCAGTACTTC. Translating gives CASSYSLQETQYF.

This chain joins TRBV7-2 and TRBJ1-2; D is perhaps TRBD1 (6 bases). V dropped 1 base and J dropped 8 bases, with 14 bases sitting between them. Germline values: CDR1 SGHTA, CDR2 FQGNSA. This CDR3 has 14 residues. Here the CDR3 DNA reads TGTGCCAGCAGCTTAGTTAACAGGGAAGTCGGCTACACCTTC. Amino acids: CASSLVNREVGYTF.

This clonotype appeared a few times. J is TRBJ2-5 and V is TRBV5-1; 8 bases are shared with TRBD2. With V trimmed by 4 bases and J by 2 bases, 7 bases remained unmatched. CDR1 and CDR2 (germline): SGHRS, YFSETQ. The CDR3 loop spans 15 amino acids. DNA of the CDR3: TGCGCCAGCAGCCGCACAGTAGCGGGACAAGAGACCCAGTACTTC. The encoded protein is CASSRTVAGQETQYF.

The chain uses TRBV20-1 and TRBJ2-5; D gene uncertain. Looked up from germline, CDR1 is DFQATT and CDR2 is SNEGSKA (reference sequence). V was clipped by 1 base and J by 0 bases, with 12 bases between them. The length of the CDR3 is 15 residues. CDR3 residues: CSARVAVDHQETQYF. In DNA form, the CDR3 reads TGCAGTGCTAGAGTCGCAGTAGACCACCAAGAGACCCAGTACTTC.

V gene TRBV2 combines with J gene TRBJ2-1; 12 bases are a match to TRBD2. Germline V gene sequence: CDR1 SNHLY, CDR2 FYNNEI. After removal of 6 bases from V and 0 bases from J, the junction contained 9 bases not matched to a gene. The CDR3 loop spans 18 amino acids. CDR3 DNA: TGTGCCAGCAGGGGCGGACTAGCGGGGCTAAGCTCCTACAATGAGCAGTTCTTC. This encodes CASRGGLAGLSSYNEQFF.

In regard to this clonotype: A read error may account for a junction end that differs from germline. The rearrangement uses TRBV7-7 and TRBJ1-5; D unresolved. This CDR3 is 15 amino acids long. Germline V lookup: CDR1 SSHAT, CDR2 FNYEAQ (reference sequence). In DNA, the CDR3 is TGTGCTAGCAGCTTATATCCCCCTCTCAATCAGCCCCAGCATTTT. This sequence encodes CASSLYPPLNQPQHF.

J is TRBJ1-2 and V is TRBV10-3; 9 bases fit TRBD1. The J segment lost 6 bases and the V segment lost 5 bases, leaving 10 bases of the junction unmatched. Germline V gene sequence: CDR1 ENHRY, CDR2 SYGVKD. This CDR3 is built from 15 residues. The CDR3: CAISFSGQGEDGYTF. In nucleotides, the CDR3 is TGTGCCATCAGTTTCTCGGGACAGGGTGAAGATGGCTACACCTTC.

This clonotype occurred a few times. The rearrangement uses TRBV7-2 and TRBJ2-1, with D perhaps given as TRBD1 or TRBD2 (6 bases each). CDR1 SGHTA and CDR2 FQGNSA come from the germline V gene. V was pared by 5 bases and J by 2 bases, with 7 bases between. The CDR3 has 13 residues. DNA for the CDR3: TGTGCCAGCAGCAGGGGGGCCTACAATGAGCAGTTCTTC. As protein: CASSRGAYNEQFF. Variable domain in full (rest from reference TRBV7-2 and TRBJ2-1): GAGVSQSPSNKVTEKGKDVELRCDPISGHTALYWYRQSLGQGLEFLIYFQGNSAPDKSGLPSDRFSAERTGGSVSTLTIQRTQQEDSAVYLCASSRGAYNEQFFGPGTRLTVL.

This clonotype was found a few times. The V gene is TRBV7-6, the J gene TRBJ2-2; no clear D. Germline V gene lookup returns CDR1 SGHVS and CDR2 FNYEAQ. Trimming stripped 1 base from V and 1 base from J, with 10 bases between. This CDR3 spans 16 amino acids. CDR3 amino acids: CASSLVGRRNTGELFF. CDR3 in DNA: TGTGCCAGCAGCTTAGTAGGCAGGCGGAACACCGGGGAGCTGTTTTTT. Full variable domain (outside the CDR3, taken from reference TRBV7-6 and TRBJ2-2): GAGVSQSPRYKVTKRGQDVALRCDPISGHVSLYWYRQALGQGPEFLTYFNYEAQQDKSGLPNDRFSAERPEGSISTLTIQRTEQRDSAMYRCASSLVGRRNTGELFFGEGSRLTVL.

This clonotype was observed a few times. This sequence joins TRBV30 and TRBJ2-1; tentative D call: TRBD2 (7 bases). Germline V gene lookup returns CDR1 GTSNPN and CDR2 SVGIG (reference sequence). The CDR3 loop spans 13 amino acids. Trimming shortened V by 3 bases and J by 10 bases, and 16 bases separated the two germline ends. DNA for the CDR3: TGTGCCTGGAGCACCAGGGCGGGGGCCGAGCAGTTCTTC. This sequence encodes CAWSTRAGAEQFF.